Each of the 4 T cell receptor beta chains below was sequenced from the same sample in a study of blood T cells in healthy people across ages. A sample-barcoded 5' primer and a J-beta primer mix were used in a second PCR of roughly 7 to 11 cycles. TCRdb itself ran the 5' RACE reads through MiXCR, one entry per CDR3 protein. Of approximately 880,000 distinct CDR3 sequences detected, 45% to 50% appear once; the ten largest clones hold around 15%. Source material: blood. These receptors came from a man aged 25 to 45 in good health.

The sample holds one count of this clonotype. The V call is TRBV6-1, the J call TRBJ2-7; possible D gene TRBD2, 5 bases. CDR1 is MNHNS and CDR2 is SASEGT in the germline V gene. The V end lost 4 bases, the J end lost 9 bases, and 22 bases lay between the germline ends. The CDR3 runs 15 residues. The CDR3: CASSVPGIRASGQYF. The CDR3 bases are TGTGCCAGCAGTGTCCCGGGGATAAGGGCGTCTGGGCAGTACTTC.

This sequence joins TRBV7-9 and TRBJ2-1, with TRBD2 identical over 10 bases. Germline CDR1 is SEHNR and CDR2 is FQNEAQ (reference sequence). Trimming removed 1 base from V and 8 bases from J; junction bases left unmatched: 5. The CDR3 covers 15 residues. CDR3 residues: CASSLEPSGGHEQFF. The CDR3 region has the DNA TGTGCCAGCAGCTTAGAGCCTAGCGGGGGCCATGAGCAGTTCTTC.

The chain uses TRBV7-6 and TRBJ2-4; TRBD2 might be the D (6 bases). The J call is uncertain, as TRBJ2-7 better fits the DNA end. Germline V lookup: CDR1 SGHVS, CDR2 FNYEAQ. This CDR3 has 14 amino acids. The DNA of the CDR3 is TGTGCCAGCAGCTTTGACGCAGGGAGGAACGAGCAGTACTTC. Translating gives CASSFDAGRNEQYF.

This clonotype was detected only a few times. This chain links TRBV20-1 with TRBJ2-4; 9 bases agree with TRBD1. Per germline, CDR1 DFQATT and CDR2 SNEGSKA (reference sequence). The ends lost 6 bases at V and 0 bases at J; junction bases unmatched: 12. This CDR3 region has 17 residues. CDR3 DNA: TGCAGTGCAAAGGGACAGGGAGTTTCTCTAGCCAAAAACATTCAGTACTTC. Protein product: CSAKGQGVSLAKNIQYF.